This is a list of T cell receptor beta chains from one sample in a study of radiotherapy plus CTLA-4 blockade in lung cancer. Using immunoSEQ multiplex PCR, the repertoire was profiled, and TCRdb retains in-frame clones only, with some absent. The sample contains approximately 46,000 clones, approximately 84% of which appear only once. The source was peripheral blood, collected from a patient treated with radiotherapy plus ipilimumab. The receptors stem from a human donor with non-small cell lung cancer whose response to radiotherapy plus ipilimumab could not be evaluated. CDR3s include the opening cysteine and the closing phenylalanine or tryptophan. Each record gives: J gene, D gene, clone size, V gene, CDR3 protein, CDR3 DNA. D genes are given only for firm matches. Some rows have no size entry. The others give once, few or many, or a class for an expanded clone.

TRBJ2-3 | TRBD2 | NA | TRBV4-3 | CASSQDLTSGRRADTQYF | TGCGCCAGCAGCCAAGATCTTACTAGCGGGAGAAGGGCAGATACGCAGTATTTT
TRBJ1-5 | NA | NA | TRBV30 | CAWSWGQEDQPQHF | TGTGCCTGGAGTTGGGGGCAGGAAGATCAGCCCCAGCATTTT
TRBJ2-6 | NA | NA | TRBV2 | CASRGYRAGANVLTF | TGTGCCAGCAGGGGATACAGGGCTGGGGCCAACGTCCTGACTTTC
TRBJ2-1 | TRBD1 | NA | TRBV4-1 | CASSQAAPGQGFNEQFF | TGCGCCAGCAGCCAAGCCGCCCCGGGACAGGGGTTCAATGAGCAGTTCTTC
TRBJ2-2 | NA | few | TRBV4-3 | CASSQVLVGELFF | TGCGCCAGCAGCCAAGTTCTAGTGGGGGAGCTGTTTTTT
TRBJ2-1 | TRBD1 | NA | TRBV5-1 | CASSLEGAASYNEQLF | TGCGCCAGCAGCTTGGAGGGGGCTGCCTCCTACAATGAGCAGCTCTTC
TRBJ1-2 | TRBD1 | NA | TRBV29-1 | CSVGQGPNYGYTF | TGCAGCGTCGGACAGGGACCTAACTATGGCTACACCTTC
TRBJ1-2 | TRBD1 | NA | TRBV7-3 | CASGTGSNYGYTF | TGTGCCAGTGGGACAGGGTCTAACTATGGCTACACCTTC
TRBJ2-7 | TRBD2 | once | TRBV28 | CASSYTHSGSIYEQYF | TGTGCCAGCAGCTATACTCATAGCGGGAGTATTTACGAGCAGTACTTC
TRBJ1-4 | NA | NA | TRBV27 | CASSLYPIEKLFF | TGTGCCAGCAGTTTATATCCCATTGAAAAACTGTTTTTT
TRBJ2-3 | NA | NA | TRBV11-2 | CASSLLSSTDTQYF | TGTGCCAGCAGCTTATTATCCTCCACAGATACGCAGTATTTT
TRBJ2-7 | NA | NA | TRBV4-3 | CASSRSRGNEQYF | TGCGCCAGCAGCCGGTCTCGGGGGAACGAGCAGTACTTC
TRBJ1-1 | NA | NA | TRBV30 | CAWSDRGIEAFF | TGTGCCTGGAGTGATAGGGGGATTGAAGCTTTCTTT
TRBJ2-7 | NA | NA | TRBV5-1 | CASSWGTAYEQYF | TGCGCCAGCAGCTGGGGCACCGCCTACGAGCAGTACTTC
TRBJ2-7 | NA | NA | TRBV2 | CASSVGGRSNEQYF | TGTGCCAGCAGTGTAGGAGGGAGGAGTAACGAGCAGTACTTC
TRBJ1-1 | TRBD1 | once | TRBV28 | CASSLHGQGARTEAFF | TGTGCCAGCAGTTTACATGGGCAGGGGGCGCGTACTGAAGCTTTCTTT
TRBJ1-2 | TRBD1 | NA | TRBV6-1 | CASNQNYRGRGYTF | TGTGCCAGCAATCAAAACTACAGGGGACGTGGCTACACCTTC
TRBJ1-4 | NA | NA | TRBV6-5 | CASSSRTSFNEKLFF | TGTGCCAGCAGTTCTCGGACATCCTTCAACGAAAAACTGTTTTTT
TRBJ2-3 | TRBD2 | once | TRBV15 | CATSRGLAVRDTQYF | TGTGCCACCAGCAGGGGACTAGCGGTGAGGGATACGCAGTATTTT
TRBJ2-1 | NA | NA | TRBV2 | CASSEAGLSYNEQFF | TGTGCCAGCAGTGAAGCGGGGCTTTCCTACAATGAGCAGTTCTTC
TRBJ1-2 | NA | few | TRBV4-1 | CASSQFGGAPNTF | TGCGCCAGCAGCCAATTCGGCGGGGCTCCGAACACCTTC
TRBJ2-1 | TRBD2 | NA | TRBV5-1 | CASSLRGLAGVPYNEQFF | TGCGCCAGCAGCCTCAGGGGACTAGCGGGAGTCCCCTACAATGAGCAGTTCTTC
TRBJ2-1 | TRBD2 | NA | TRBV30 | CAWSGLANEQFF | TGTGCCTGGAGTGGACTAGCCAATGAGCAGTTCTTC
TRBJ1-1 | NA | NA | TRBV9 | CASTSGHTINTEAFF | TGTGCCAGCACTTCGGGACATACCATTAACACTGAAGCTTTCTTT
TRBJ2-3 | TRBD2 | NA | TRBV28 | CASSNLAGTQYF | TGTGCCAGTTCAAACCTAGCGGGGACGCAGTATTTT
TRBJ2-1 | TRBD2 | NA | TRBV7-9 | CASSGREASGDNEQFF | TGTGCCAGCAGTGGACGGGAGGCTAGCGGGGACAATGAGCAGTTCTTC
TRBJ2-6 | NA | NA | TRBV7-7 | CASSLGGSGAGANVLTF | TGTGCTAGCAGCTTGGGGGGATCGGGAGCCGGGGCCAACGTCCTGACTTTC
TRBJ1-1 | NA | few | TRBV7-3 | CASSLRQTGTEAFF | TGTGCCAGCAGCTTACGACAGACGGGCACTGAAGCTTTCTTT
TRBJ2-3 | NA | NA | TRBV5-1 | CASSFLAPSTDTQYF | TGCGCCAGCAGCTTCCTAGCACCGAGCACAGATACGCAGTATTTT
TRBJ2-1 | NA | NA | TRBV27 | CASAGLKIPNEQFF | TGTGCCAGCGCTGGGCTTAAGATCCCCAATGAGCAGTTCTTC
TRBJ1-5 | TRBD1 | NA | TRBV30 | CAWSEGASNQPQHF | TGTGCCTGGAGTGAGGGGGCAAGCAATCAGCCCCAGCATTTT
TRBJ2-1 | TRBD1 | NA | TRBV7-3 | CASSVGTGYNEQFF | TGTGCCAGCAGCGTTGGGACAGGTTACAATGAGCAGTTCTTC
TRBJ2-7 | NA | once | TRBV7-9 | CASSPLETGGYEQYF | TGTGCCAGCAGCCCGTTAGAGACAGGAGGCTACGAGCAGTACTTC
TRBJ2-7 | TRBD1 | NA | TRBV28 | CASSPGRWDRGKYEQYF | TGTGCCAGCAGTCCCGGTAGATGGGACAGGGGGAAGTACGAGCAGTACTTC
TRBJ2-1 | NA | NA | TRBV10-3 | CAISELVAGDEQFF | TGTGCCATCAGTGAGCTTGTCGCAGGGGATGAGCAGTTCTTC
TRBJ1-5 | NA | NA | TRBV27 | CASSLKGIGYQPQHF | TGTGCCAGCAGTTTAAAGGGGATCGGGTATCAGCCCCAGCATTTT
TRBJ2-7 | NA | once | TRBV7-9 | CASSLDPGHEQYF | TGTGCCAGCAGCCTTGACCCGGGACATGAGCAGTACTTC
TRBJ1-2 | NA | NA | TRBV28 | CASSLLTGNYGYTF | TGTGCCAGCAGTTTACTCACAGGGAACTATGGCTACACCTTC
TRBJ2-1 | NA | NA | TRBV27 | CASSFSPGQGQFF | TGTGCCAGCAGTTTTTCCCCTGGGCAGGGGCAGTTCTTC
TRBJ1-3 | TRBD1 | few | TRBV28 | CASRDRGGNTIYF | TGTGCCAGCCGGGACAGGGGAGGAAACACCATATATTTT
TRBJ2-2 | NA | NA | TRBV12-5 | CASGLSPTRPGELFF | TGTGCTAGTGGTTTGTCCCCGACACGTCCCGGGGAGCTGTTTTTT
TRBJ1-2 | TRBD1 | NA | TRBV29-1 | CSVDRDRGLYGYTF | TGCAGCGTTGACCGAGACAGGGGGCTTTATGGCTACACCTTC
TRBJ1-2 | NA | NA | TRBV11-2 | CASSPGVSYGYTF | TGTGCCAGCAGCCCAGGGGTTAGTTATGGCTACACCTTC
TRBJ1-3 | NA | NA | TRBV5-1 | CASSPTDTGGNTIYF | TGCGCCAGCAGTCCGACGGACACTGGAGGAAACACCATATATTTT
TRBJ1-1 | NA | NA | TRBV5-1 | CASSTGHTLNTEAFF | TGCGCCAGCAGCACGGGACACACTTTGAACACTGAAGCTTTCTTT
TRBJ1-2 | TRBD1 | NA | TRBV10-3 | CAISEYPFGTGVGYGYTF | TGTGCCATCAGTGAATACCCCTTTGGGACAGGGGTAGGGTATGGCTACACCTTC
TRBJ1-5 | TRBD1 | NA | TRBV19 | CASQGANSNQPQHF | TGTGCCAGCCAGGGGGCTAATAGCAATCAGCCCCAGCATTTT
TRBJ1-1 | NA | NA | TRBV12-5 | CASGLGTFAEDTEAFF | TGTGCTAGTGGTTTAGGGACTTTCGCCGAGGACACTGAAGCTTTCTTT
TRBJ2-1 | TRBD2 | NA | TRBV19 | CASSTSLVKGRPSGRGSYNEQFF | TGTGCCAGTAGTACAAGTCTGGTAAAGGGTCGTCCTAGCGGGAGAGGCTCCTACAATGAGCAGTTCTTC
TRBJ1-2 | TRBD1 | NA | TRBV9 | CASSRRAGGADGYTF | TGTGCCAGCAGTCGACGGGCAGGGGGCGCGGATGGCTACACCTTC
TRBJ2-2 | NA | once | TRBV6-1 | CASSARGFGELFF | TGTGCCAGCAGCGCTCGTGGCTTCGGGGAGCTGTTTTTT
TRBJ1-5 | TRBD1 | NA | TRBV7-2 | CASSLTGAGVSNQPQHF | TGTGCCAGCAGCTTAACAGGGGCAGGGGTTAGCAATCAGCCCCAGCATTTT
TRBJ1-1 | NA | NA | TRBV18 | CASTGRGTEAFF | TGTGCCAGCACCGGCCGGGGAACTGAAGCTTTCTTT
TRBJ1-4 | NA | NA | TRBV4-1 | CASSQQVKAEKLFF | TGCGCCAGCAGCCAACAGGTAAAGGCTGAAAAACTGTTTTTT
TRBJ2-7 | NA | NA | TRBV4-2 | CASSQETGSDYEQYF | TGTGCCAGCAGCCAAGAGACTGGATCAGATTACGAGCAGTACTTC